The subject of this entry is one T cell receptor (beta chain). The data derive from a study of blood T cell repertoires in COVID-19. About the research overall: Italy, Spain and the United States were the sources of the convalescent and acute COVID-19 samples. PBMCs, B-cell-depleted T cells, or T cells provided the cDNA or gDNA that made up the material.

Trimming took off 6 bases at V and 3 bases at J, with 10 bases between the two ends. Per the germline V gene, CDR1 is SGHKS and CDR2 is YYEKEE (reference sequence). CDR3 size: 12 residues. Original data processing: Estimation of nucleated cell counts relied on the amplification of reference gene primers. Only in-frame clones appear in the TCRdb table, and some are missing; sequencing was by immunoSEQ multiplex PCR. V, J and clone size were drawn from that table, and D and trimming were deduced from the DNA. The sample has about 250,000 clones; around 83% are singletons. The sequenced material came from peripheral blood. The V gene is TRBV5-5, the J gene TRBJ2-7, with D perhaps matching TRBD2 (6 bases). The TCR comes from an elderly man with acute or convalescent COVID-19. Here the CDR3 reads CASTLGGYEQYF. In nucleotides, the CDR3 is TGTGCCAGCACCCTGGGAGGCTACGAGCAGTACTTC. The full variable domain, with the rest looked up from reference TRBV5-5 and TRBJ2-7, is DAGVTQSPTHLIKTRGQQVTLRCSPISGHKSVSWYQQVLGQGPQFIFQYYEKEERGRGNFPDRFSARQFPNYSSELNVNALLLGDSALYLCASTLGGYEQYFGPGTRLTVT.